The 22 T cell receptor beta chains below all came from one sample that was sequenced in a study of blood T cell repertoires in COVID-19. Profiling relied on immunoSEQ multiplex PCR, and the TCRdb table lists in-frame clones only, not all of them. Counted here are 80,000 to 95,000 clones, approximately 77% occurring once; the ten biggest clones make up roughly a tenth. Sequencing was done on a sample of peripheral blood. These receptors originate from a woman aged 80 or over with acute or convalescent COVID-19.

The chain recombines TRBV10-3 with TRBJ2-7, with a weak D call TRBD2 (6 bases). The germline V gene has CDR1 ENHRY and CDR2 SYGVKD. The CDR3 has 12 amino acids. V was pared by 4 bases and J by 7 bases, with 11 bases between. The CDR3 coding sequence is TGTGCCATCAGTGCGACTAGAAGAGAGCAGTACTTC. The encoded protein is CAISATRREQYF.

The rearrangement joins TRBV11-2 to TRBJ2-1; 7 positions match TRBD1. The trim removed 4 bases at V and 1 base at J, leaving 4 bases unmatched. In germline, CDR1 is SGHAT, CDR2 FQNNGV. The CDR3 contains 15 residues. CDR3 in DNA: TGTGCCAGCAGCTCCGACAGGGCTTCCTACAATGAGCAGTTCTTC. Its translation: CASSSDRASYNEQFF.

The CDR3: CASSLWTGSNQETQYF. The CDR3 DNA reads as TGTGCCAGCAGCCTCTGGACAGGGTCCAATCAAGAGACCCAGTACTTC. The rearrangement links TRBV5-4 to TRBJ2-5; TRBD1 matches at 8 bases. Germline trimming cut 4 bases from V and 2 bases from J; bases unmatched to any gene: 10. From germline, CDR1 is SGHNT and CDR2 YYREEE (reference sequence). The CDR3 contains 16 residues.

The rearrangement links TRBV5-1 to TRBJ2-1, with D possibly TRBD2 on 5 matching bases. Deletions cut 0 bases from V and 4 bases from J, with 14 bases between. CDR3 size: 16 residues. CDR1 and CDR2 (germline): SGHRS, YFSETQ. The CDR3 DNA is TGCGCCAGCAGCTTGGCCGGTACTAGTGCGTACAATGAGCAGTTCTTC. This sequence encodes CASSLAGTSAYNEQFF.

The rearrangement joins TRBV27 to TRBJ1-2; 7 nucleotides agree with TRBD1. The CDR3 extends over 15 amino acids. Germline V lookup: CDR1 MNHEY, CDR2 SMNVEV (reference sequence). Unmatched junction bases numbered 15, after V lost 6 bases and J lost 8 bases. The CDR3 coding sequence is TGTGCCAGCAGCGCCTCACCAGGGCGGACAGGAGGCTACACCTTC. Translating gives CASSASPGRTGGYTF.

This clone was recorded a few times. J is TRBJ2-3 and V is TRBV23-1; 15 bases agree with TRBD2. TRBV23-1 is known as an ORF, though its function is uncertain. V lost 4 bases, J lost 1 base, and 6 bases stayed unmatched. This CDR3 is 18 amino acids long. Written as DNA, the CDR3 is TGCGCCAGCAGTCCCTCCGGACTAGCGGGGGGGCGCACAGATACGCAGTATTTT. Translating gives CASSPSGLAGGRTDTQYF.

The genes are TRBV10-3 and TRBJ1-2; possibly TRBD1 for D (6 bases). CDR1 and CDR2 (germline): ENHRY, SYGVKD. This CDR3 comprises 15 residues. Trimming left V 2 bases short and J 10 bases short, with 20 bases between. The CDR3 spells CAISEAGGTLHPYTF. CDR3 DNA sequence: TGTGCCATCAGTGAGGCGGGGGGGACACTCCACCCCTACACCTTC.

This chain connects TRBV7-2 to TRBJ2-5; 10 nucleotides agree with TRBD2. The ends lost 5 bases at V and 1 base at J; junction bases unmatched: 7. The CDR3 totals 16 residues. Germline CDR1 is SGHTA and CDR2 is FQGNSA. Here the CDR3 DNA reads TGTGCCAGCAGCCCCCACCAGCGGGGGGGCCAAGAGACCCAGTACTTC. Its protein is CASSPHQRGGQETQYF. The full variable domain, its missing parts supplied by reference TRBV7-2 and TRBJ2-5, is GAGVSQSPSNKVTEKGKDVELRCDPISGHTALYWYRQSLGQGLEFLIYFQGNSAPDKSGLPSDRFSAERTGGSVSTLTIQRTQQEDSAVYLCASSPHQRGGQETQYFGPGTRLLVL.

Of note for this clone: Sequence at one end of the junction differs from germline and may be a read error. The rearrangement joins TRBV18 to TRBJ1-2; 11 nucleotides align to TRBD1. Per germline, CDR1 KGHSH and CDR2 LQKENI. This CDR3 region has 17 residues. This chain's CDR3 is CASSPRTGGLSNFGYTF. CDR3 coding DNA: TGTGCCAGCTCACCAAGGACAGGGGGCCTTTCTAACTTTGGCTACACCTTC.

The rearrangement uses TRBV19 and TRBJ1-2; TRBD1 aligns across 7 bases. CDR1 and CDR2 (germline): LNHDA, SQIVND (reference sequence). The CDR3 sequence is 15 residues long. The ends lost 1 base at V and 5 bases at J; junction bases unmatched: 7. This chain's CDR3 is CASSIAVSGGYGYTF. The CDR3 DNA sequence: TGTGCCAGTAGTATAGCCGTCTCAGGGGGGTATGGCTACACCTTC.

This clone was found once. The CDR3 DNA is TGTGCCACCAGCTACCGGGTGGGAGATAATGAAAAACTGTTTTTT. Encoded protein: CATSYRVGDNEKLFF. The chain recombines TRBV15 with TRBJ1-4; D uncertain. This CDR3 contains 15 residues. Germline V lookup: CDR1 LNHNV, CDR2 YYDKDF (reference sequence). V gave up 5 bases and J gave up 4 bases, with 14 bases separating them.

A few counts support this clone. The gene calls are TRBV4-3 and TRBJ2-7; possible D gene TRBD2, 5 bases. Germline CDR1 reads LGHNA; CDR2 reads YSLEER. There are 14 residues in the CDR3. Trimming stripped 0 bases from V and 9 bases from J, with 15 bases between. The CDR3, as DNA: TGCGCCAGCAGCCAAGATCGTCTCTCCGCGGGGCAGTACTTC. This gives the protein CASSQDRLSAGQYF.

The rearrangement joins TRBV10-3 to TRBJ1-1, with a tentative D call TRBD1 (5 bases). Between the trimmed V and J ends, which lost 4 bases and 0 bases, there was a span of 24 bases. The CDR3 is 19 residues long. Looked up from germline, CDR1 is ENHRY and CDR2 is SYGVKD. CDR3: CAISGGKGNRRDLNTEAFF. In DNA, the CDR3 is TGTGCCATCAGTGGTGGGAAGGGGAACCGAAGGGATTTGAACACTGAAGCTTTCTTT.

This chain uses TRBV7-2 with TRBJ1-2; weak D call: TRBD1 (6 bases). The CDR3 length is 15 residues. Germline V gives CDR1 SGHTA, CDR2 FQGNSA. V lost 2 bases to trimming and J lost 2 bases, with 12 bases between them. DNA for the CDR3: TGTGCCAGCAGCTTACAGCAGGGGCCAAACTATGGCTACACCTTC. It specifies CASSLQQGPNYGYTF.

The CDR3 coding sequence is TGTGCCAGCAGTGTACTCTGGACAGGTCTTGGTGGAAACACCATATATTTT. Amino acids: CASSVLWTGLGGNTIYF. The genes are TRBV2 and TRBJ1-3, with 7 positions matching TRBD1. Germline values: CDR1 SNHLY, CDR2 FYNNEI. This CDR3 comprises 17 residues. The ends lost 4 bases at V and 3 bases at J; junction bases unmatched: 12.

This clone turned up a few times. The chain couples TRBV7-2 to TRBJ1-3, with D perhaps matching TRBD1 (6 bases). CDR3 length: 15 residues. The V gene's germline CDR1 is SGHTA and CDR2 FQGNSA. V was shortened by 1 base and J by 3 bases, with 10 bases between the two germline ends. The chain's CDR3 is CASSLETGNGNTIYF. CDR3 sequence (DNA): TGTGCCAGCAGCTTAGAAACAGGGAATGGAAACACCATATATTTT.

The rearrangement uses TRBV18 and TRBJ2-5, with D tentatively TRBD2 (5 bases). With 3 bases removed from V and 3 bases from J, the gap between germline ends came to 11 bases. The CDR3 sequence is 14 residues long. From germline, CDR1 is KGHSH and CDR2 LQKENI. DNA of the CDR3: TGTGCCAGCTCACCCCCGGGATATAAAGAGACCCAGTACTTC. This sequence encodes CASSPPGYKETQYF. The full variable domain, completed using reference TRBV18 and TRBJ2-5, is NAGVMQNPRHLVRRRGQEARLRCSPMKGHSHVYWYRQLPEEGLKFMVYLQKENIIDESGMPKERFSAEFPKEGPSILRIQQVVRGDSAAYFCASSPPGYKETQYFGPGTRLLVL.

The chain links TRBV20-1 to TRBJ1-5; D may be TRBD1 (6 bases). Trimming left V 3 bases short and J 4 bases short, with 16 bases between. Germline CDR1 and CDR2: DFQATT and SNEGSKA (reference sequence). CDR3 length: 15 residues. The CDR3 nucleotides are TGCAGTGCTAGTGTACAGGGTGGGTTAAATCAGCCCCAGCATTTT. Amino acids: CSASVQGGLNQPQHF.

This clone has only one observation. This rearrangement joins TRBV7-2 to TRBJ1-2; tentative D call: TRBD1 (6 bases). V dropped 3 bases and J dropped 13 bases, with 15 bases sitting between them. Germline loops: CDR1 SGHTA, CDR2 FQGNSA. CDR3 length: 12 residues. As DNA, the CDR3 is TGTGCCAGCAGCTTCATCGTCGGGGGGCCCACCTTC. It specifies CASSFIVGGPTF.

A word on this clone: The same CDR3 can be traced to other DNA sequences in this sample. This rearrangement joins TRBV28 to TRBJ1-5; no firm D call. CDR1 is MDHEN, CDR2 SYDVKM, per germline. The ends were cut back, 6 bases at V and 5 bases at J, with 8 bases in the middle. The CDR3 spans 12 residues. In nucleotides, the CDR3 is TGTGCCAGCAGCTGGGGAGATCAGCCCCAGCATTTT. This translates into CASSWGDQPQHF. Complete variable domain (other parts from reference TRBV28 and TRBJ1-5): DVKVTQSSRYLVKRTGEKVFLECVQDMDHENMFWYRQDPGLGLRLIYFSYDVKMKEKGDIPEGYSVSREKKERFSLILESASTNQTSMYLCASSWGDQPQHFGDGTRLSIL.

The chain combines TRBV29-1 with TRBJ1-1; 7 bases align to TRBD1. CDR1 SQVTM and CDR2 ANQGSEA come from the germline V gene. After removal of 7 bases from V and 10 bases from J, the junction contained 15 bases not matched to a gene. The length of the CDR3 is 13 residues. This chain's CDR3 is CSARQGTLLGAFF. The CDR3 DNA is TGCAGCGCTCGACAGGGCACCCTGCTGGGAGCTTTCTTT.

The chain carries TRBV29-1 and TRBJ2-7; tentative D call: TRBD1 (6 bases). The CDR3 loop spans 14 amino acids. The V and J ends lost 1 base and 6 bases respectively, with 16 bases between them. Germline values: CDR1 SQVTM, CDR2 ANQGSEA. CDR3 DNA sequence: TGCAGCGTTGAAGGCGGACAGAGTTCTGGCGAGCAGTACTTC. This encodes CSVEGGQSSGEQYF.